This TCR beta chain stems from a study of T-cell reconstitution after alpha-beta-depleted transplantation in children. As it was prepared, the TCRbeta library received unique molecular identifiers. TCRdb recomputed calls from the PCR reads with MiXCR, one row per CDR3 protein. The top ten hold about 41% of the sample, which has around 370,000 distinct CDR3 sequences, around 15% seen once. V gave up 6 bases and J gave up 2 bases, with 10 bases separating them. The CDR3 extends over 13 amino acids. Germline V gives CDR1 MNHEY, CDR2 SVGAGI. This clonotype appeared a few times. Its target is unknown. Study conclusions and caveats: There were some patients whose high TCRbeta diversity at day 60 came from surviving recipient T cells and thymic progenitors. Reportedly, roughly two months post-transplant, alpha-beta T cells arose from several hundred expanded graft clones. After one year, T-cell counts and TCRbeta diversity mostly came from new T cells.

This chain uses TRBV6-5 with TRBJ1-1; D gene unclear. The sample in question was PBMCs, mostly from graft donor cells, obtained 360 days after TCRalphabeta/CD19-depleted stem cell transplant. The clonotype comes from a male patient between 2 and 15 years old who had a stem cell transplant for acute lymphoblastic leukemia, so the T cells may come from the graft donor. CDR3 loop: CASRQIGNTEAFF. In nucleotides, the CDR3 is TGTGCCAGCAGGCAGATAGGAAACACTGAAGCTTTCTTT.